Listed below are T cell receptor beta chains from one sample, sequenced in a study of cytomegalovirus exposure and HLA in healthy donors. Libraries were prepared by immunoSEQ multiplex PCR; TCRdb keeps only in-frame clonotypes and omits some of them. The sample lists roughly 160,000 clones, over 60% occurring once. The sample comprised PBMCs. These receptors all come from a girl aged 5-17 years in good health and CMV-seronegative. Each CDR3 is given with its conserved first and last residue. Each record gives: clone size, J gene, D gene, V gene, CDR3 DNA, CDR3 protein. D genes are given only for firm matches. Part of the rows lack a size; the others show once, few, many or a class for expanded clones.

size: .; J: TRBJ1-3; D: .; V: TRBV15; DNA: TGTGCCACCAGGCCAGCTGGAAACACCATATATTTT; CDR3: CATRPAGNTIYF
size: .; J: TRBJ2-2; D: TRBD2; V: TRBV6-1; DNA: TGTGCCAGCAGTGAGGTTGATGGGAGGGCGTTCGCGAACACCGGGGAGCTGTTTTTT; CDR3: CASSEVDGRAFANTGELFF
size: once; J: TRBJ2-3; D: .; V: TRBV18; DNA: TGTGCCAGCTCACGAACGGGGGGCCCTACAGATACGCAGTATTTT; CDR3: CASSRTGGPTDTQYF
size: .; J: TRBJ2-3; D: TRBD2; V: TRBV15; DNA: TGTGCCACCAGCAGAGGAGCGGGGCCCACAGATACGCAGTATTTT; CDR3: CATSRGAGPTDTQYF
size: .; J: TRBJ1-1; D: TRBD1; V: TRBV10-3; DNA: TGTGCCACCGAAAAAACAGGGGCCTTAAAGAACACTGAAGCTTTCTTT; CDR3: CATEKTGALKNTEAFF
size: few; J: TRBJ2-3; D: .; V: TRBV7-3; DNA: TGTGCCAGCAGCTACAGCCGGGATGATACGCAGTATTTT; CDR3: CASSYSRDDTQYF
size: few; J: TRBJ1-3; D: .; V: TRBV4-1; DNA: TGCGCCAGCAGCCAAGATCGGGGAAACACCATATATTTT; CDR3: CASSQDRGNTIYF
size: .; J: TRBJ1-4; D: .; V: TRBV5-8; DNA: TGTGCCAGCAGCGGAGGATTTATTGCTGACAGGCAAAATGAAAAACTGTTTTTT; CDR3: CASSGGFIADRQNEKLFF
size: .; J: TRBJ1-1; D: TRBD1; V: TRBV27; DNA: TGTGCCAGCAGTTTATTCCCAGGGGGCAGTAGGATGAACACTGAAGCTTTCTTT; CDR3: CASSLFPGGSRMNTEAFF
size: .; J: TRBJ2-7; D: TRBD1; V: TRBV19; DNA: TGTGCCAGTAGTATAGGACAGGGGGAGCAGTACTTC; CDR3: CASSIGQGEQYF
size: .; J: TRBJ2-7; D: .; V: TRBV7-8; DNA: TGTGCCAGCAGCTTACTAAGGGAGTCCTACGAGCAGTACTTC; CDR3: CASSLLRESYEQYF